A single sample gave rise to the 17 T cell receptor beta chains below, sequenced in a study of CD8 T cells in Susac syndrome. Random hexamers served to reverse transcribe roughly 0.5 to 1 ug RNA. A single record per CDR3 protein comes from TCRdb applying MiXCR to the immunoSEQ multiplex PCR reads. The sample contains roughly 170,000 distinct CDR3 sequences, approximately 95% of which appear only once. Input material: CD4+ T cells from PBMCs. All receptors derive from a human donor with multiple sclerosis.

The chain couples TRBV7-2 to TRBJ1-5, with a weak D call TRBD1 (5 bases). Deletions cut 5 bases from V and 3 bases from J, with 14 bases between. Germline lookup yields CDR1 SGHTA and CDR2 FQGNSA. This CDR3 contains 15 residues. CDR3 region: CASSRDGGDNQPQHF. The CDR3 DNA reads as TGTGCCAGCAGCCGGGACGGAGGAGACAATCAGCCCCAGCATTTT.

The gene calls are TRBV12-3 or TRBV12-4 and TRBJ2-7; no firm D call. There are 14 residues in the CDR3. The germline V and J ends were trimmed by 1 base and 5 bases, with 12 bases remaining between them. The DNA for the CDR3 is TGTGCCAGCAGTTTAGTGAGACGACTCAACGAGCAGTACTTC. Translating gives CASSLVRRLNEQYF.

Points on this clonotype: One junction end disagrees with the germline gene, perhaps due to a read error. The genes are TRBV28 and TRBJ2-7; 10 nucleotides agree with TRBD1. Germline V CDR1 and CDR2: MDHEN, SYDVKM. The CDR3 runs to 11 residues. The CDR3 here is CASSSPPGQGF. The CDR3 DNA reads TGTGCCAGCAGTTCCCCGCCGGGACAGGGGTTC.

The V and J genes are TRBV12-2 and TRBJ2-3; TRBD2 is the table's D call, not checked against the DNA. TRBV12-2 is a pseudogene segment. This CDR3 is 18 amino acids long. The CDR3 region has the DNA TGTGCAAGTCGCTTAATCGGGAGAGTCCGGGGAGAGTCAGATACGCAGTATTTT. Translation: CASRLIGRVRGESDTQYF.

The genes are TRBV18 and TRBJ2-2; maybe TRBD2 (6 bases). Per germline, CDR1 KGHSH and CDR2 LQKENI. CDR3 length: 15 residues. V shed 5 bases and J shed 3 bases, with 13 bases lying between them. The CDR3: CASSFRDSDTGELFF. The CDR3 DNA follows: TGTGCCAGCTCATTCCGGGACTCAGACACCGGGGAGCTGTTTTTT.

The chain combines TRBV6-6 with TRBJ2-1; D is uncertain. Germline V gene data show CDR1 as MNHNY and CDR2 as SVGAGI (reference sequence). The CDR3 runs 14 residues. V lost 2 bases, J lost 6 bases, and 11 bases lay in between. For the CDR3, the DNA is TGTGCCAGCAGTTACCAGGTTCGCCCCAATGAGCAGTTCTTC. Amino acids: CASSYQVRPNEQFF.

The chain carries TRBV20-1 and TRBJ2-7; TRBD2 agrees at 12 bases. Germline trimming cut 0 bases from V and 3 bases from J; bases unmatched to any gene: 0. CDR1 and CDR2 (germline): DFQATT, SNEGSKA (reference sequence). The CDR3 loop spans 14 amino acids. CDR3 sequence (DNA): TGCAGTGCTAGAGAACTAGCGGGGGGCTACGAGCAGTACTTC. Its translation: CSARELAGGYEQYF.

The chain couples TRBV9 to TRBJ2-3; 11 bases fit TRBD2. Germline assignment: CDR1 SGDLS and CDR2 YYNGEE. The V segment lost 2 bases and the J segment 3 bases; nucleotides outside the gene matches: 5. The CDR3 totals 16 residues. CDR3 region: CASSVGTSGSTDTQYF. In DNA, the CDR3 is TGTGCCAGCAGCGTGGGGACTAGCGGTTCTACAGATACGCAGTATTTT.

V is TRBV6-1 and J is TRBJ1-5; D not certain. This CDR3 contains 14 residues. Germline V lookup: CDR1 MNHNS, CDR2 SASEGT. The V end lost 2 bases, the J end lost 3 bases, and 8 bases lay between the germline ends. This CDR3 reads CASSEMDNNQPQHF. The CDR3 DNA follows: TGTGCCAGCAGTGAAATGGATAACAATCAGCCCCAGCATTTT.

This rearrangement joins TRBV3-1 to TRBJ2-2; TRBD1 is a possible D gene (5 bases). Trimming took off 4 bases at V and 5 bases at J, with 17 bases between the two ends. The CDR3 is 16 amino acids. Germline CDR1 reads LGHDT; CDR2 reads YNNKEL (reference sequence). CDR3 residues: CASSPTLLRVTGELFF. The CDR3 bases are TGTGCCAGCAGCCCGACTCTACTCAGGGTAACCGGGGAGCTGTTTTTT. Full variable domain (rest looked up from reference TRBV3-1 and TRBJ2-2): DTAVSQTPKYLVTQMGNDKSIKCEQNLGHDTMYWYKQDSKKFLKIMFSYNNKELIINETVPNRFSPKSPDKAHLNLHINSLELGDSAVYFCASSPTLLRVTGELFFGEGSRLTVL.

The chain recombines TRBV3-1 with TRBJ1-2; 8 bases fit TRBD1. The CDR3 spans 14 residues. Germline V CDR1 and CDR2: LGHDT, YNNKEL (reference sequence). The V and J ends lost 2 bases and 7 bases, in that order; junction bases with no gene match: 6. The CDR3 loop is CASSQTTGAVGYTF. CDR3 bases: TGTGCCAGCAGCCAAACGACAGGGGCCGTTGGCTACACCTTC.

The rearrangement uses TRBV20-1 and TRBJ1-6; 9 bases are shared with TRBD1. CDR1 and CDR2 from the germline V gene are DFQATT and SNEGSKA (reference sequence). The length of the CDR3 is 15 residues. J gave up 6 bases and V 3 bases, and 6 bases lay outside the gene matches. The CDR3: CSARRPGQGNSPLHF. The CDR3 DNA sequence: TGCAGTGCTAGGCGTCCGGGACAGGGTAATTCACCCCTCCACTTT.

This clonotype has only one observation. The J gene is TRBJ2-2, the V gene TRBV7-8; D tentatively fits TRBD1 or TRBD2 (5 bases each). V was clipped by 5 bases and J by 7 bases, with 14 bases between them. This CDR3 is built from 14 residues. Germline lookup yields CDR1 SGHVS and CDR2 FQNEAQ. This chain's CDR3 is CASSPGTAHGELFF. In nucleotides, the CDR3 is TGTGCCAGCAGCCCAGGGACCGCCCACGGGGAGCTGTTTTTT.

This rearrangement joins TRBV20-1 to TRBJ2-1, with 9 bases identical to TRBD2. Germline CDR1 is DFQATT and CDR2 is SNEGSKA (reference sequence). There are 16 residues in the CDR3. The ends lost 3 bases at V and 6 bases at J; junction bases unmatched: 12. CDR3 nucleotide sequence: TGCAGTGCTAGGGATATTAGCGGGAGCTGGGGCAATGAGCAGTTCTTC. Its translation is CSARDISGSWGNEQFF.

This clonotype is a singleton in its sample. This chain connects TRBV7-2 to TRBJ2-5; 9 positions match TRBD2. From germline, CDR1 is SGHTA and CDR2 FQGNSA. V shed 1 base and J 5 bases; nucleotides not matched to a gene: 5. The CDR3 extends over 15 amino acids. The CDR3 is CASSLVLAGSETQYF. CDR3 in DNA: TGTGCCAGCAGCTTAGTGCTAGCGGGAAGTGAGACCCAGTACTTC.

The chain has TRBV5-1 and TRBJ2-3, with TRBD2 matching over 9 bases. This CDR3 has 15 residues. Germline CDR1 SGHRS, CDR2 YFSETQ. The J segment lost 3 bases and the V segment lost 4 bases, leaving 6 bases of the junction unmatched. Here the CDR3 reads CASSPSGGQTDTQYF. CDR3 DNA sequence: TGCGCCAGCAGCCCGAGCGGGGGGCAAACAGATACGCAGTATTTT.

The V and J genes are TRBV3-1 and TRBJ2-3, with 8 bases that match TRBD2. The CDR3 covers 15 residues. Germline V gene sequence: CDR1 LGHDT, CDR2 YNNKEL (reference sequence). V trimming: 2 bases; J trimming: 3 bases; junction bases outside the gene matches: 4. The CDR3 DNA follows: TGTGCCAGCAGCCAACGGGGGGGGCCGACAGATACGCAGTATTTT. Its protein is CASSQRGGPTDTQYF.